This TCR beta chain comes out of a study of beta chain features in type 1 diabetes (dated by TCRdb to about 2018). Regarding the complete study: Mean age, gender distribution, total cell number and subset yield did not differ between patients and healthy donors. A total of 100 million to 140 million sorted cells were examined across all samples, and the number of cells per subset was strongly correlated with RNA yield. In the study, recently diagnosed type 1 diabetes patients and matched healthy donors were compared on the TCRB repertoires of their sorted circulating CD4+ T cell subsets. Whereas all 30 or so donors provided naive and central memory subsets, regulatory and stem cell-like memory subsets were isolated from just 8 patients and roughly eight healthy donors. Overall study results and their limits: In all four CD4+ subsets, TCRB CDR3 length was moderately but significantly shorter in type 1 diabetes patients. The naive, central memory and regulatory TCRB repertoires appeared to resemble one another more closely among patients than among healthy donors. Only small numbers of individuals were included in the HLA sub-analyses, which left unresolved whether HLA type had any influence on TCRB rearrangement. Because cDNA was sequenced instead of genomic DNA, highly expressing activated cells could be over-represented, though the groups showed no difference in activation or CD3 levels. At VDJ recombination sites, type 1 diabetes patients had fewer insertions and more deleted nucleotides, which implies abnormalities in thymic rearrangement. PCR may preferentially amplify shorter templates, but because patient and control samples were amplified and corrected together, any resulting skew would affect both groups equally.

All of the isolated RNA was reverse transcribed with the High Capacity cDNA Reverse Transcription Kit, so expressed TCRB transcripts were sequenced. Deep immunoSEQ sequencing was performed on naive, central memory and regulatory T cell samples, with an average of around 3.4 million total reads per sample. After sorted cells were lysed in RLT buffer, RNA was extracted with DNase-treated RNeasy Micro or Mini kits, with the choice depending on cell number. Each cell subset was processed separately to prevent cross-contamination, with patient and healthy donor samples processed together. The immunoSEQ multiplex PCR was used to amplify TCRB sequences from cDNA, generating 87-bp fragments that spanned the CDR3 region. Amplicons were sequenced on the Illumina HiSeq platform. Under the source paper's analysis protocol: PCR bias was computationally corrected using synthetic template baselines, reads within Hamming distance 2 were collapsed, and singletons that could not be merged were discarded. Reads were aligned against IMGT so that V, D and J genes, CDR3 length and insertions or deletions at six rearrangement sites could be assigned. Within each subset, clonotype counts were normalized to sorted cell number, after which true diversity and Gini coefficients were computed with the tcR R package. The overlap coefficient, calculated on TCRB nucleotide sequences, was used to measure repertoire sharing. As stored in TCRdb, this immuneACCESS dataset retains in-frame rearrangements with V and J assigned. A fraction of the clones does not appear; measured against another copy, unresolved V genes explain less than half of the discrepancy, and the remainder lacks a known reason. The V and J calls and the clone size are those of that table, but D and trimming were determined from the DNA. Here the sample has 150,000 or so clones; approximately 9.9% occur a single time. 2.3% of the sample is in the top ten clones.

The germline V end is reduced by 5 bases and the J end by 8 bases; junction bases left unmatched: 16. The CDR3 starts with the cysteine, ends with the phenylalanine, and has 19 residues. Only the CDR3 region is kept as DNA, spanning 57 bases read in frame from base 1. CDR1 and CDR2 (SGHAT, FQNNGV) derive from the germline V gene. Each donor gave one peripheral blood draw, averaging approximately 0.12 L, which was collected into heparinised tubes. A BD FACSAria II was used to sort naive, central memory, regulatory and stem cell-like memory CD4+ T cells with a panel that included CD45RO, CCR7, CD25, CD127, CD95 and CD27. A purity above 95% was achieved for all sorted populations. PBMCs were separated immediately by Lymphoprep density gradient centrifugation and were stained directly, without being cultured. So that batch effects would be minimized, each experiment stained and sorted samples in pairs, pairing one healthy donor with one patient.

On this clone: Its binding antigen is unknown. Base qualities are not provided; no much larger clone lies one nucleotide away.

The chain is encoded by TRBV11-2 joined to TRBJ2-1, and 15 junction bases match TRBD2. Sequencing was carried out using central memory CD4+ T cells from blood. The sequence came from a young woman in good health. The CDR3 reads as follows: CASSPRGLAGGPAGYEQFF. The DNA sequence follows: TGTGCCAGCAGCCCCCGAGGACTAGCGGGAGGGCCCGCGGGGTATGAGCAGTTCTTC.